The source of this T cell receptor beta chain is a study of CD4 T cells in relation to SARS-CoV-2 and coronaviruses. Across the whole study: PBMCs were cultured with antigen for roughly 11 days before TCR beta sequencing. Notes on the study in general: The cross-reactivity analysis covered only spike protein, not other viral proteins. Monoreactive clones expanded significantly more to SARS-CoV-2 than crossreactive clones did.

CDR3 length equals 17 residues. J was trimmed by 3 bases and V by 0 bases; bases with no gene match: 11. Germline V gene data show CDR1 as SGHNT and CDR2 as YYREEE (reference sequence). Sequencing used immunoSEQ multiplex PCR; TCRdb keeps in-frame clones, though not all of them. This repertoire shows about 26,000 clones, roughly four fifths found once; its top ten account for roughly 18%. Unexposed donor CD4+ T cells date from about 2011-2018, before the COVID-19 pandemic. The cells were cultured for approximately 10 days before CD4+ T cells were isolated. Unexposed-donor CD4+ T cells were probed with SARS-CoV-2 S/N and four cold-coronavirus spikes, cells permitting. Comment on this clone: Its antigen is as yet unknown.

The source material was CD4+ T cells from PBMCs, cultured in vitro. V gene TRBV5-4 combines with J gene TRBJ2-7; 8 nucleotides match TRBD1. The source is a human donor in good health. CDR3 residues: CASSLASGTGPYYEQYF. The DNA of the CDR3 is TGTGCCAGCAGCTTGGCCTCCGGGACAGGTCCATACTACGAGCAGTACTTC.